This T cell receptor (beta chain) came from a study of regulatory T cells in long-lasting Graves disease. Regarding the study as a whole: Whereas new patients shared 1,000 or so public clonotypes, persistent patients shared more, at about 3,000.

Per germline, CDR1 LNHDA and CDR2 SQIVND (reference sequence). Between the trimmed V and J ends, which lost 3 bases and 5 bases, there was a span of 11 bases. The CDR3 is 14 amino acids. Arm-PCR of CDR3 regions and iRepertoire HTBI primers were used to build TCR beta libraries. TCRdb re-called the multiplex PCR reads through MiXCR, storing one row per CDR3 protein. The data show about 530,000 distinct CDR3 sequences, approximately 16% seen once. Time point given: newly diagnosed GD, antithyroid drugs for less than 3 months. The TCR library was made from RNA extracted from PBMCs. Approximately 9 milliliters of peripheral blood were taken and placed in EDTA tubes. This clonotype turned up a few times. Its matching antigen is unknown. The same sample was also studied in work on T cells in Graves' hyperthyroidism and ophthalmopathy. This second study says: Exclusion followed for patients with uncontrolled infection, other autoimmune disease, pregnancy or lactation. RT-PCR in the first round (using the HTBI primer set) targeted the TCR CDR3.

V gene TRBV19 combines with J gene TRBJ2-1; weak D call: TRBD2 (6 bases). Sequencing used peripheral blood mononuclear cells (PBMCs), obtained at new diagnosis, from a patient treated with antithyroid drugs. This TCR derives from a woman aged 40-60 years with Graves disease. CDR3 coding DNA: TGTGCCAGTAGTATGCGCGGGGAAGACAATGAGCAGTTCTTC. This codes for CASSMRGEDNEQFF.